The sample holds a few counts of the clone carrying this T cell receptor beta chain. This specimen belongs to a study of T cells in Graves' hyperthyroidism and ophthalmopathy. Germline loops: CDR1 LNHDA, CDR2 SQIVND (reference sequence). V trimming: 3 bases; J trimming: 4 bases; junction bases outside the gene matches: 8. The CDR3 totals 15 residues. TCR beta CDR3 regions were amplified from RNA transcripts. The HTBI primer set drove a first-round RT-PCR of the TCR CDR3. TCRdb fed the multiplex PCR reads into MiXCR, producing one record per CDR3 protein. The data contain 600,000 to 700,000 distinct CDR3 sequences, just under 45% of them singletons.

This sequence joins TRBV19 and TRBJ1-2; 7 bases line up with TRBD1. This clonotype was obtained from an adult man with Graves' disease, either hyperthyroidism or ophthalmopathy (not recorded which). The source material was peripheral blood or thyroid tissue (not recorded which). This CDR3 is CASSITGAVAYGYTF. As DNA, the CDR3 is TGTGCCAGTAGTATCACAGGGGCGGTGGCCTATGGCTACACCTTC.